This TCR beta chain was identified in a study of blood T cell repertoires in COVID-19. Study in general: In each case, the material was cDNA or gDNA derived from T cells, B-cell-depleted T cells, or PBMCs.

The V gene lost 1 base and the J gene lost 1 base, with 11 bases spanning the gap. Germline-derived CDR1 and CDR2 are SGHAT and FQNNGV. The CDR3 is made up of 16 amino acids. Allocation to cohorts depended on clinical history reported by the participants. How the authors handled the data: Nucleated cell number was recorded as an estimate derived from reference gene primer amplification. Some clones are missing from TCRdb's copy, which holds only in-frame ones; the method was immunoSEQ multiplex PCR. V and J calls and clone size are those listed in that table; D and trimming were worked out from the DNA. The sample gives around 240,000 clones, 85% to 90% of which show up once; over 0.85% is in the top ten.

The chain uses TRBV11-2 and TRBJ1-3; D is perhaps TRBD1 (6 bases). Sequencing input: PBMCs or T cells enriched from blood (not recorded which). The receptor comes from a man over 45 who had been exposed to COVID-19. The CDR3 region has the DNA TGTGCCAGCAGCTTAGCACAAACAGGGTCTGGAAACACCATATATTTT. This encodes CASSLAQTGSGNTIYF.